Shown below are 15 T cell receptor beta chains from a single sample sequenced in a study of early stage breast cancer tumors. Sequenced by immunoSEQ multiplex PCR; TCRdb stores in-frame clones only, minus some. The sample yields approximately 5,600 clones, around 79% seen once. The sequencing sample was made of normal breast tissue next to the tumor. These receptors were collected from a person between 65 and 79 years old with breast cancer.

The sample holds a few counts of this clone. The chain has TRBV19 and TRBJ2-5; 7 bases match TRBD1. CDR1 and CDR2 (germline): LNHDA, SQIVND (reference sequence). The junction had 8 bases not matched to a gene; V was cut back by 6 bases and J by 7 bases. This CDR3 contains 13 residues. Here the CDR3 reads CASSPGTVGTQYF. As DNA, the CDR3 is TGTGCCAGTAGCCCGGGGACAGTAGGGACCCAGTACTTC. Complete variable domain (other parts from reference TRBV19 and TRBJ2-5): DGGITQSPKYLFRKEGQNVTLSCEQNLNHDAMYWYRQDPGQGLRLIYYSQIVNDFQKGDIAEGYSVSREKKESFPLTVTSAQKNPTAFYLCASSPGTVGTQYFGPGTRLLVL.

CDR3: CASSTTTSGSADTQYF. The CDR3 DNA reads TGTGCCAGCAGCACTACGACTAGCGGGAGCGCAGATACGCAGTATTTT. The chain combines TRBV7-9 with TRBJ2-3, with 12 bases that match TRBD2. CDR3 length: 16 residues. The V segment lost 5 bases and the J segment 4 bases; nucleotides outside the gene matches: 7. Looked up from germline, CDR1 is SEHNR and CDR2 is FQNEAQ (reference sequence).

This clone was observed a single time. This chain connects TRBV19 to TRBJ1-3; D unresolved. The ends were cut back, 2 bases at V and 2 bases at J, with 10 bases in the middle. The CDR3 sequence is 15 residues long. The V gene's germline CDR1 is LNHDA and CDR2 SQIVND (reference sequence). This chain's CDR3 is CASSIHDNPGNTIYF. The DNA for the CDR3 is TGTGCCAGTAGTATACATGACAATCCTGGAAACACCATATATTTT.

In its sample, this clone was seen a few times. V usage is TRBV6-6 and J usage is TRBJ1-5; D possibly corresponds to TRBD1 (6 bases). V was cut by 6 bases and J by 4 bases, with 10 bases left in between. CDR1 and CDR2 (germline): MNHNY, SVGAGI (reference sequence). This CDR3 spans 13 amino acids. The CDR3 DNA follows: TGTGCCAGCAGCCCACAGGGAAATCAGCCCCAGCATTTT. The encoded protein is CASSPQGNQPQHF.

The V and J genes are TRBV27 and TRBJ2-1, with 8 nucleotides matching TRBD2. The CDR3 spans 14 residues. The V gene end was trimmed by 1 base and the J gene end by 5 bases; junction bases not matched to a gene: 1. Germline lookup yields CDR1 MNHEY and CDR2 SMNVEV (reference sequence). The CDR3 here is CASSLWREDNEQFF. The CDR3 DNA sequence: TGTGCCAGCAGTTTATGGCGGGAGGACAATGAGCAGTTCTTC.

This clone was observed once. CDR3 in DNA: TGTGCCAGCAGCTCCTCTCCGACTGACACAGATACGCAGTATTTT. Residues: CASSSSPTDTDTQYF. The genes are TRBV7-2 and TRBJ2-3; D is unresolved. Germline assignment: CDR1 SGHTA and CDR2 FQGNSA. V was shortened by 4 bases and J by 2 bases, with 13 bases between the two germline ends. This CDR3 is 15 amino acids long.

CDR3 nucleotide sequence: TGTGCCTGGAGTGTACAGGCTCCACAGTTCTTC. This sequence encodes CAWSVQAPQFF. The chain is built from TRBV30 and TRBJ2-1, with D possibly matching TRBD1 (5 bases). The CDR3 is 11 residues long. Germline values: CDR1 GTSNPN, CDR2 SVGIG (reference sequence). V gave up 0 bases and J gave up 13 bases, with 10 bases separating them.

V is TRBV30 and J is TRBJ1-1, with 7 bases that match TRBD1. Trimming took 4 bases from V and 1 from J; bases not matched to a gene: 3. CDR1 is GTSNPN, CDR2 SVGIG, per germline (reference sequence). This CDR3 spans 13 amino acids. CDR3: CAWTRQGNTEAFF. CDR3 coding DNA: TGTGCCTGGACGAGACAGGGGAACACTGAAGCTTTCTTT.

This chain links TRBV30 with TRBJ2-7; D gene ambiguous. This CDR3 is built from 13 residues. Deletions cut 3 bases from V and 6 bases from J, with 15 bases between. Looked up from germline, CDR1 is GTSNPN and CDR2 is SVGIG (reference sequence). The DNA of the CDR3 is TGTGCCTGGAGGCAGGTCACCCTTGGCGAGCAGTACTTC. It translates to CAWRQVTLGEQYF.

The chain couples TRBV28 to TRBJ1-5, with unresolved D. Germline CDR1 and CDR2: MDHEN and SYDVKM. V lost 3 bases, J lost 7 bases, and 13 bases lay in between. The CDR3 consists of 14 residues. CDR3 bases: TGTGCCAGCAGTTTCAAGGCGGGAAGGCAGCCCCAGCATTTT. This sequence encodes CASSFKAGRQPQHF.

The rearrangement uses TRBV19 and TRBJ1-5; no clear D. This CDR3 comprises 13 residues. The germline CDR1 and CDR2 sequences are LNHDA and SQIVND (reference sequence). V lost 8 bases, J lost 2 bases, and 10 bases lay in between. The CDR3 nucleotides are TGTGCCAGTCAGTGGGCAGGCAATCAGCCCCAGCATTTT. This translates into CASQWAGNQPQHF.

This clone has just a few counts. For the CDR3, the DNA is TGTGCCACCAGCAGAACCGGGACAGGGAACTCACCCCTCCACTTT. Protein sequence: CATSRTGTGNSPLHF. V gene TRBV15 combines with J gene TRBJ1-6, with 9 bases lining up with TRBD1. The CDR3 covers 15 residues. CDR1 and CDR2 from the germline V gene are LNHNV and YYDKDF (reference sequence). The V and J ends lost 2 bases and 10 bases, in that order; junction bases with no gene match: 6.

The gene calls are TRBV6-5 and TRBJ2-5, with D maybe TRBD1 (5 bases). Trimming left V 0 bases short and J 2 bases short, with 13 bases between. This CDR3 region has 16 residues. CDR1 MNHEY and CDR2 SVGAGI come from the germline V gene. This chain's CDR3 is CASSYSSPGPQETQYF. For the CDR3, the DNA is TGTGCCAGCAGTTACTCGTCCCCAGGGCCGCAAGAGACCCAGTACTTC.

This clone turned up a few times. This chain connects TRBV7-2 to TRBJ2-5; D is possibly TRBD2 (6 bases). V lost 5 bases and J lost 7, with 17 bases in between. Germline V CDR1 and CDR2: SGHTA, FQGNSA. The CDR3 covers 14 residues. The CDR3, as DNA: TGTGCCAGCAGCGGAGGGACTTCGAGGGCGACCCAGTACTTC. It yields the protein CASSGGTSRATQYF.

Here the CDR3 reads CASSPQTANTGELFF. Here the CDR3 DNA reads TGCGCCAGCAGCCCCCAAACGGCGAACACCGGGGAGCTGTTTTTT. The chain recombines TRBV5-1 with TRBJ2-2; D is unresolved. This CDR3 is 15 amino acids long. Germline V lookup: CDR1 SGHRS, CDR2 YFSETQ. The V gene lost 4 bases and the J gene lost 0 bases, with 10 bases spanning the gap.